The clone carrying this TCR beta chain was seen just once. The sample is drawn from a study of blood T cell repertoires in COVID-19. Whole-study context: Sample material is recorded as cDNA or gDNA derived from T cells, B-cell-depleted T cells, or PBMCs.

In the authors' workflow: Amplification with reference gene primers provided the estimates of nucleated cell counts. The table came from immunoSEQ multiplex PCR; TCRdb's copy has only in-frame clones and leaves some out. The V and J calls and the clone size are those of that table, but D and trimming were determined from the DNA. Among roughly 21,000 clones listed, 86% were seen once. The CDR3 covers 11 residues. The germline V and J ends were trimmed by 7 bases and 6 bases, with 9 bases remaining between them. The material sequenced was peripheral blood. The chain combines TRBV12-3 or TRBV12-4 with TRBJ2-5; D possibly corresponds to TRBD2 (6 bases). This TCR derives from a woman older than 75 with active or convalescent COVID-19. CDR3 DNA: TGTGCCAGCACCGGGGGTAAGACCCAGTACTTC. Translated: CASTGGKTQYF.